This passage covers 7 T cell receptor beta chains from one sample sequenced in a study of cytomegalovirus exposure and HLA in healthy donors. A multiplex PCR was run with 60 Vbeta primers and 13 Jbeta primers. Sequenced by immunoSEQ multiplex PCR; TCRdb stores in-frame clones only, minus some. The sample has tens of thousands of clones; approximately 70% are singletons. What was sequenced was PBMCs. The receptor source for this set is a woman aged 45-59 years in good health and CMV-seropositive.

The genes are TRBV6-1 and TRBJ2-1; D may be TRBD1 (6 bases). V gave up 3 bases and J gave up 5 bases, with 14 bases separating them. Germline-derived CDR1 and CDR2 are MNHNS and SASEGT. This CDR3 has 15 amino acids. CDR3 sequence (DNA): TGTGCCAGCAGTGAGCACAGGGCAAGGGACAATGAGCAGTTCTTC. Its protein is CASSEHRARDNEQFF.

This rearrangement joins TRBV27 to TRBJ2-6; 7 nucleotides match TRBD1. The germline V gene encodes CDR1 MNHEY and CDR2 SMNVEV (reference sequence). The CDR3 totals 18 residues. V lost 5 bases to trimming and J lost 1 base; unmatched junction nucleotides: 11. CDR3 sequence (DNA): TGTGCCAGCAGTCCCCACCGACAGGGTAGGTCTGGGGCCAACGTCCTGACTTTC. This sequence encodes CASSPHRQGRSGANVLTF.

J is TRBJ2-3 and V is TRBV4-3; 9 bases are a match to TRBD1. Per the germline V gene, CDR1 is LGHNA and CDR2 is YSLEER. The CDR3 spans 16 residues. V shed 0 bases and J 4 bases; nucleotides not matched to a gene: 5. CDR3 protein: CASSQDTGGDADTQYF. CDR3 DNA: TGCGCCAGCAGCCAAGATACAGGGGGCGACGCAGATACGCAGTATTTT.

The chain couples TRBV4-3 to TRBJ1-2; D possibly corresponds to TRBD1 (6 bases). V was trimmed by 2 bases and J by 4 bases, leaving 8 bases between them. The CDR3 is 13 residues long. CDR1 and CDR2 from the germline V gene are LGHNA and YSLEER. The CDR3 spells CASSQSDSYGYTF. The DNA of the CDR3 is TGCGCCAGCAGCCAATCGGACAGCTATGGCTACACCTTC.

This clone was counted between two and nine times. This chain joins TRBV7-2 and TRBJ2-7; D not resolved. Germline CDR1 reads SGHTA; CDR2 reads FQGNSA. The CDR3 runs to 12 residues. Deletions cut 5 bases from V and 6 bases from J, with 11 bases between. CDR3 sequence reads: CASSPAHSEQYF. CDR3 nucleotide sequence: TGTGCCAGCAGCCCGGCACACAGCGAGCAGTACTTC.

This clone was observed a handful of times. The chain carries TRBV6-1 and TRBJ2-1; 10 positions agree with TRBD1. Losses at the gene ends were 6 bases for V and 7 bases for J; bases not matched to a gene: 6. This CDR3 is built from 14 residues. Germline CDR1 and CDR2: MNHNS and SASEGT. The CDR3 nucleotides are TGTGCCAGCAGCCCGGGACAGGGGATTAATGAGCAGTTCTTC. Its protein product is CASSPGQGINEQFF.

The chain has TRBV19 and TRBJ1-1; no firm D call. The germline CDR1 and CDR2 sequences are LNHDA and SQIVND (reference sequence). This CDR3 comprises 13 residues. V was trimmed by 11 bases and J by 0 bases, leaving 13 bases between them. The CDR3 spells CAATGGLNTEAFF. The CDR3 coding sequence is TGTGCCGCAACCGGAGGGTTGAACACTGAAGCTTTCTTT.